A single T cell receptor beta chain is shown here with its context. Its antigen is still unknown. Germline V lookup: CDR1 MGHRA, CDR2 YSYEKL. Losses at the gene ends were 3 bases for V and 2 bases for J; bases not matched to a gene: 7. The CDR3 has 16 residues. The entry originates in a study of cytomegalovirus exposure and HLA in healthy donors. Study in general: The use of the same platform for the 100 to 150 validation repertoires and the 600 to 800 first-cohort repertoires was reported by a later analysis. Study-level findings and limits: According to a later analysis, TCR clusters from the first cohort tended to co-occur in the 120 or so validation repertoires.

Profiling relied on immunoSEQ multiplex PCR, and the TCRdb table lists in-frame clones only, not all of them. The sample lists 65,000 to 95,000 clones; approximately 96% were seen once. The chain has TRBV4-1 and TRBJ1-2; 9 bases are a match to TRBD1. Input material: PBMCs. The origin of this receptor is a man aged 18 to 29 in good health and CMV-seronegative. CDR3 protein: CASSHIPGQGNYGYTF. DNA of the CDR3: TGCGCCAGCAGCCATATTCCGGGACAGGGAAACTATGGCTACACCTTC.